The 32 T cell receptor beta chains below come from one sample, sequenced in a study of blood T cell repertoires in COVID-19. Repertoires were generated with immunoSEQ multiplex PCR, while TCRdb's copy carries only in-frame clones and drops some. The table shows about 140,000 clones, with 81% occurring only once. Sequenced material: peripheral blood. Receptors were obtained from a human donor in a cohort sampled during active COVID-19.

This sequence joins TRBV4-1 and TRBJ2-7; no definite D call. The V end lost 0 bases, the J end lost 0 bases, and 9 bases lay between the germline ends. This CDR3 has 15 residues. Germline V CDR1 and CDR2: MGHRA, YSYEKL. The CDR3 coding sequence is TGCGCCAGCAGCCAAGATCTCCCACACTCCTACGAGCAGTACTTC. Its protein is CASSQDLPHSYEQYF.

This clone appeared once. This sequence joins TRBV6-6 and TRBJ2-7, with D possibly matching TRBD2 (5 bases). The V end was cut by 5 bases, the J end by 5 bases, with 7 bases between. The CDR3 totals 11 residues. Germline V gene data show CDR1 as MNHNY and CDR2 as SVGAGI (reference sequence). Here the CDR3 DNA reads TGTGCCAGCAGTAACGGGAACGAGCAGTACTTC. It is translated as CASSNGNEQYF.

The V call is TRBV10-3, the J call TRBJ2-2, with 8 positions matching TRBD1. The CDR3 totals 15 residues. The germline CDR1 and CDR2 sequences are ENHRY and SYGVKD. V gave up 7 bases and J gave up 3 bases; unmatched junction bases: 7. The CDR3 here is CAINDRGRDTGELFF. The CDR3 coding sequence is TGTGCCATCAACGACAGGGGTAGGGACACCGGGGAGCTGTTTTTT.

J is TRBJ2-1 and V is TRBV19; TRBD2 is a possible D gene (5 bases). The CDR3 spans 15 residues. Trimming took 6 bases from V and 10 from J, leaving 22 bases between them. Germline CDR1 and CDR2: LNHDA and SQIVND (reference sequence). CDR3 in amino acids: CASSPGVTRSGEQFF. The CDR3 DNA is TGTGCCAGTAGCCCCGGGGTAACCCGTTCTGGGGAGCAGTTCTTC.

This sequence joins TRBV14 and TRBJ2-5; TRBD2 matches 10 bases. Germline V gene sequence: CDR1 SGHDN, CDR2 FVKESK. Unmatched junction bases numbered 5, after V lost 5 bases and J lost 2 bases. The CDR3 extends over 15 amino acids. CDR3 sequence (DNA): TGTGCCAGCAGCGCGAGACTAGCGGGTCAAGAGACCCAGTACTTC. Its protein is CASSARLAGQETQYF.

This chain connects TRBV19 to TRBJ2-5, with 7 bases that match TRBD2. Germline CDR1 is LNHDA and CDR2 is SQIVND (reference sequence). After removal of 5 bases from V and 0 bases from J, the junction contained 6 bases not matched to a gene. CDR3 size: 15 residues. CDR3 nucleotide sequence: TGTGCCAGTAGTCTTACTAGCGTCCACCAAGAGACCCAGTACTTC. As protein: CASSLTSVHQETQYF.

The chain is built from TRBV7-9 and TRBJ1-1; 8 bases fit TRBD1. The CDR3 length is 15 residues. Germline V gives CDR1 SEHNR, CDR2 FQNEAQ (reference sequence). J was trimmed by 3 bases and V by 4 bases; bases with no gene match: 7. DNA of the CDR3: TGTGCCAGCAGCTGGATGACAGGGGCGGACACTGAAGCTTTCTTT. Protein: CASSWMTGADTEAFF. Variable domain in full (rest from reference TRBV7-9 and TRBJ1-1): DTGVSQNPRHKITKRGQNVTFRCDPISEHNRLYWYRQTLGQGPEFLTYFQNEAQLEKSRLLSDRFSAERPKGSFSTLEIQRTEQGDSAMYLCASSWMTGADTEAFFGQGTRLTVV.

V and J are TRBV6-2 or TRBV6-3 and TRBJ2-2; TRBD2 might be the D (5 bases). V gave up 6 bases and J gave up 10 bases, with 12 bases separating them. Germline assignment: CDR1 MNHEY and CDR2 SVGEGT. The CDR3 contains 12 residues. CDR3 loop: CASSRTVLELFF. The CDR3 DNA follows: TGTGCCAGCAGCCGGACTGTACTGGAGCTGTTTTTT.

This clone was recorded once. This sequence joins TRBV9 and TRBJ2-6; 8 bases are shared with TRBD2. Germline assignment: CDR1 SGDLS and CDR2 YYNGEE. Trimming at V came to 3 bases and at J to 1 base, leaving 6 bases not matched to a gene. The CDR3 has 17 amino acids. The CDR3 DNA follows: TGTGCCAGCAGCGCTCATAGCGGGAATTCTGGGGCCAACGTCCTGACTTTC. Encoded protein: CASSAHSGNSGANVLTF.

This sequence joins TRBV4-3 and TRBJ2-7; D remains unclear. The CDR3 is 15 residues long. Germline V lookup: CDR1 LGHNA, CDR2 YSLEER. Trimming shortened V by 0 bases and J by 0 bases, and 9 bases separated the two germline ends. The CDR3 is CASSQDARSSYEQYF. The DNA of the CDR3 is TGCGCCAGCAGCCAAGACGCGAGGAGCTCCTACGAGCAGTACTTC.

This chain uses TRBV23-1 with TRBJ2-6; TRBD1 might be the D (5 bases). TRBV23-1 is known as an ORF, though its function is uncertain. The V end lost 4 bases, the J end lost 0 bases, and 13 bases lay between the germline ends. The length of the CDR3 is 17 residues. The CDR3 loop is CASSRRARISGANVLTF. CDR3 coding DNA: TGCGCCAGCAGTCGCAGGGCCCGAATCTCTGGGGCCAACGTCCTGACTTTC.

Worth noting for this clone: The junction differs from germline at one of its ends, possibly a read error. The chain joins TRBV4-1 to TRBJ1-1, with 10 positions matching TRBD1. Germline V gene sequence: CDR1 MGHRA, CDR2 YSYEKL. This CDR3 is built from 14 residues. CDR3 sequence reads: CASSQVGGHGTGVF. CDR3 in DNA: TGCGCCAGCAGCCAAGTTGGGGGCCATGGGACAGGGGTATTT.

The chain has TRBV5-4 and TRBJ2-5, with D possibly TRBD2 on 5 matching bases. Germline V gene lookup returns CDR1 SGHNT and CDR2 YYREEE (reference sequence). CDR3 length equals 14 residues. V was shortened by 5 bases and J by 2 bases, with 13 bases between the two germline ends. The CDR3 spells CASRVEADQETQYF. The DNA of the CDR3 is TGTGCCAGCAGAGTGGAGGCAGATCAAGAGACCCAGTACTTC.

Here the CDR3 reads CASSPPGTSGVTSTDTQYF. CDR3 nucleotide sequence: TGTGCCAGCTCACCACCTGGGACTAGCGGGGTTACTAGCACAGATACGCAGTATTTT. The chain carries TRBV18 and TRBJ2-3; 13 positions match TRBD2. Germline V gives CDR1 KGHSH, CDR2 LQKENI. CDR3 length equals 19 residues. J gave up 0 bases and V 0 bases, and 6 bases lay outside the gene matches. The full variable domain, rest sourced from reference TRBV18 and TRBJ2-3, is NAGVMQNPRHLVRRRGQEARLRCSPMKGHSHVYWYRQLPEEGLKFMVYLQKENIIDESGMPKERFSAEFPKEGPSILRIQQVVRGDSAAYFCASSPPGTSGVTSTDTQYFGPGTRLTVL.

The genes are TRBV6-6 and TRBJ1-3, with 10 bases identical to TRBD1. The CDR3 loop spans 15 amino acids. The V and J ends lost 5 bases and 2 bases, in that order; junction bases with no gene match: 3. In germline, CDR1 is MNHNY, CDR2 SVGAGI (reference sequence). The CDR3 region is CASSRTGGTGNTIYF. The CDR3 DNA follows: TGTGCCAGCAGTCGGACAGGGGGTACTGGAAACACCATATATTTT.

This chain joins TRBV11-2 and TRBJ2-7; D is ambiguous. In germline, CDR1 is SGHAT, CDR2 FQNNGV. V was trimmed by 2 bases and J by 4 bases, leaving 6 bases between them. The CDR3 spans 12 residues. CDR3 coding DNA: TGTGCCAGCAGCTTATCCTTTTACGAGCAGTACTTC. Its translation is CASSLSFYEQYF.

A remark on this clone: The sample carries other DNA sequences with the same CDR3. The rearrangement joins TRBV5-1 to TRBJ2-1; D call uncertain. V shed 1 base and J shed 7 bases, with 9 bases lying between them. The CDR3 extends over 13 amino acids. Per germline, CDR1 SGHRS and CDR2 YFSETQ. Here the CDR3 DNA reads TGCGCCAGCAGCTTGAGTACTTCAAATGAGCAGTTCTTC. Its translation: CASSLSTSNEQFF.

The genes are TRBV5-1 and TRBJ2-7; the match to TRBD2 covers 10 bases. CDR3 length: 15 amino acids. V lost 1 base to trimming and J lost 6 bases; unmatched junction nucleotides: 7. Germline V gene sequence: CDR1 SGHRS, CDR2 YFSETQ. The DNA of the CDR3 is TGCGCCAGCAGCTTGATAACTAGCGGGACAGCCGAGCAGTACTTC. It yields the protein CASSLITSGTAEQYF.

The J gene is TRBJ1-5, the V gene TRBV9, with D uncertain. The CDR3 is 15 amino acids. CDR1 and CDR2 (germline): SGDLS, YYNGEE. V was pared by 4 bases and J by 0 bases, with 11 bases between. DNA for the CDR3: TGTGCCAGCAGCTTGGGAGGGAATAGCAATCAGCCCCAGCATTTT. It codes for CASSLGGNSNQPQHF. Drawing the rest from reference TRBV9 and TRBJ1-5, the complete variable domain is DSGVTQTPKHLITATGQRVTLRCSPRSGDLSVYWYQQSLDQGLQFLIQYYNGEERAKGNILERFSAQQFPDLHSELNLSSLELGDSALYFCASSLGGNSNQPQHFGDGTRLSIL.

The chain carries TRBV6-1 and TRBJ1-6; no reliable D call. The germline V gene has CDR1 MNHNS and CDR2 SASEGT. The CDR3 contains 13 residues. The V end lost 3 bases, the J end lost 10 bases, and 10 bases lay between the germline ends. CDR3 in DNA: TGTGCCAGCAGTGAGGACGGGAAATCACCCCTCCACTTT. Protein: CASSEDGKSPLHF.

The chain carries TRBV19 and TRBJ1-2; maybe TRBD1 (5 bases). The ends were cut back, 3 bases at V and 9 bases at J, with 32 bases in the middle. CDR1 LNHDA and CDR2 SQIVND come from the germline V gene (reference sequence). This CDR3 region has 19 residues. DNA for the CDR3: TGTGCCAGTAGTATGGTGGTAGTCCGGACCGGCGGGGCGCCGGGAAGCTACACCTTC. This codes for CASSMVVVRTGGAPGSYTF.

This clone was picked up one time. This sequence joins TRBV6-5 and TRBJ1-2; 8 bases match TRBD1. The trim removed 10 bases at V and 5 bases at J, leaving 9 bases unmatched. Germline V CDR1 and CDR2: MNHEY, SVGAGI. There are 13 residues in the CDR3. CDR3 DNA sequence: TGTGCCACCAATGGACAGGGTGTTTATGGCTACACCTTC. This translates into CATNGQGVYGYTF.

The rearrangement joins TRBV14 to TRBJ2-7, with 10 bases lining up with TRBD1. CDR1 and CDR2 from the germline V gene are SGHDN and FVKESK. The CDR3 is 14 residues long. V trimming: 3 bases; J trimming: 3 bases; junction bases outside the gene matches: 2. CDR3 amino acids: CASSHRTGGYEQYF. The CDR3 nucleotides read TGTGCCAGCAGCCACCGGACAGGGGGCTACGAGCAGTACTTC.

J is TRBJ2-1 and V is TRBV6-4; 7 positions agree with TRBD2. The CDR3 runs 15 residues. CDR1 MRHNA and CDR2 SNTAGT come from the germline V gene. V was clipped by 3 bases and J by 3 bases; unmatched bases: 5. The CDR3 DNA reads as TGTGCCAGCAGTGAATCTAGCGGAGACTACAATGAGCAGTTCTTC. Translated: CASSESSGDYNEQFF.

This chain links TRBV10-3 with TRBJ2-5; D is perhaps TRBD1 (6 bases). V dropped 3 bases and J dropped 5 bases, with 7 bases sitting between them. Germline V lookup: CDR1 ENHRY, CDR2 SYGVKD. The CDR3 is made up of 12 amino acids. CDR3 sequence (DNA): TGTGCCATCAGTGAAAGGGGGGAGACCCAGTACTTC. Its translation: CAISERGETQYF.

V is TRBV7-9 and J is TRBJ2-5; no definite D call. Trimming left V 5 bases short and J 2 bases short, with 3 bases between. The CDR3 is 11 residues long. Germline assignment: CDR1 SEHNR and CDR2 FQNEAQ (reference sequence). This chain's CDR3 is CASSRQETQYF. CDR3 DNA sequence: TGTGCCAGCAGCCGTCAAGAGACCCAGTACTTC.

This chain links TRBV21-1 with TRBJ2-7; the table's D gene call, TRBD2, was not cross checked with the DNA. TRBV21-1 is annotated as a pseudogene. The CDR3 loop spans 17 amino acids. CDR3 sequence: CASRPNPAGERFYEQYF. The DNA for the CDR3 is TGTGCCAGTCGACCTAACCCAGCGGGAGAGAGGTTTTACGAGCAGTACTTC.

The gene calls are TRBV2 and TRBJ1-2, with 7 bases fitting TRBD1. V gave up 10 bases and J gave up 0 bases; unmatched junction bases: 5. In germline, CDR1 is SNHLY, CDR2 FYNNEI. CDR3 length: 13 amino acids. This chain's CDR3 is CATKDRSNYGYTF. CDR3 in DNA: TGTGCCACGAAGGACAGGTCTAACTATGGCTACACCTTC.

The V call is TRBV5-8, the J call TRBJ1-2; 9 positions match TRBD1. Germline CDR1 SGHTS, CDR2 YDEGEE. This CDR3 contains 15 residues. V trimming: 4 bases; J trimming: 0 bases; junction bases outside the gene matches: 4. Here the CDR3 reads CASSLRDRANYGYTF. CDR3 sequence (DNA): TGTGCCAGCAGCCTGCGGGACAGGGCTAACTATGGCTACACCTTC. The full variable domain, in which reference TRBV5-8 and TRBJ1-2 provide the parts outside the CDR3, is EAGVTQSPTHLIKTRGQQATLRCSPISGHTSVYWYQQALGLGLQFLLWYDEGEERNRGNFPPRFSGRQFPNYSSELNVNALELEDSALYLCASSLRDRANYGYTFGSGTRLTVV.

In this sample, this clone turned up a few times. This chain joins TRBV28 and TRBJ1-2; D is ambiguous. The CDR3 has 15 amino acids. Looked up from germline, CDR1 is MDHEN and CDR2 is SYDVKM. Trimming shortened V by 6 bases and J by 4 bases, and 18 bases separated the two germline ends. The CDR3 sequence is CASRLRAERVYGYTF. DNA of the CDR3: TGTGCCAGCAGACTAAGGGCAGAGAGGGTCTATGGCTACACCTTC.

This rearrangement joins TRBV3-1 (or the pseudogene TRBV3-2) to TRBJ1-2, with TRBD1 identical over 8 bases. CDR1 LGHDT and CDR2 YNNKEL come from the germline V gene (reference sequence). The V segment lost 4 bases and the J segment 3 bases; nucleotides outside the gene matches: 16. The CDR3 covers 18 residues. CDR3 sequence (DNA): TGTGCCAGCAGCCCAACTCAGGGACAGGCGGTATCCCACTATGGCTACACCTTC. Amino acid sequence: CASSPTQGQAVSHYGYTF.

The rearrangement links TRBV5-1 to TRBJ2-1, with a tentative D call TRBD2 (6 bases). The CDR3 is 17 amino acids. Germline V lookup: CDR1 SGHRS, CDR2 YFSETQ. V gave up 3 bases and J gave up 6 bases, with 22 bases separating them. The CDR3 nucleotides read TGCGCCAGCAGCTCTATTCCCCCATCGCGGGGCCTCAATGAGCAGTTCTTC. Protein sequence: CASSSIPPSRGLNEQFF.